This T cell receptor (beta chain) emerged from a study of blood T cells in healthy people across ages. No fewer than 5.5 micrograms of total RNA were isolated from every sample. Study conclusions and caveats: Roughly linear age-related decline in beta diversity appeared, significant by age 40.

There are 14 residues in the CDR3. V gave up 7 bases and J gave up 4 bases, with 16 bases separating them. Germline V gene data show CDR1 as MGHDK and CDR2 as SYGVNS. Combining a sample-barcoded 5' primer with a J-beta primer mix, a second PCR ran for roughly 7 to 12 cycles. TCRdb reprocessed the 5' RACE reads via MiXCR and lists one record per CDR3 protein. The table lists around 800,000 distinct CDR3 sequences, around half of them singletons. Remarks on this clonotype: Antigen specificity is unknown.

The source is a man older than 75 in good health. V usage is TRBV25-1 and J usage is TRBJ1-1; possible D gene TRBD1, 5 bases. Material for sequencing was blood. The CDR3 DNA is TGTGCCAGCATAGGGACTACTTGGGGCACTGAAGCTTTCTTT. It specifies CASIGTTWGTEAFF.